The 29 T cell receptor beta chains below come from one sample, sequenced in a study of blood T cell repertoires in COVID-19. Assay: immunoSEQ multiplex PCR; the TCRdb copy retains only in-frame clones and omits some. The sample shows a few hundred thousand clones, approximately 86% of them seen only once. Sequenced material: PBMCs or T cells enriched from blood (not recorded which). Receptors originate from a woman aged 45-59 years with acute COVID-19.

This chain uses TRBV5-8 with TRBJ1-1; D perhaps matches TRBD1 (5 bases). CDR1 SGHTS and CDR2 YDEGEE come from the germline V gene. Trimming pared 5 bases from V and 7 bases from J, leaving 15 bases between. The CDR3 sequence is 13 residues long. This CDR3 reads CASRRRGGIEAFF. The CDR3 DNA reads TGTGCCAGCAGACGGAGGGGCGGGATTGAAGCTTTCTTT.

The V and J genes are TRBV5-6 and TRBJ2-1; 7 bases line up with TRBD2. Germline V gene lookup returns CDR1 SGHDT and CDR2 YYEEEE. This CDR3 has 17 amino acids. V shed 7 bases and J 8 bases; nucleotides not matched to a gene: 21. DNA of the CDR3: TGTGCCAGCGCTCAAAGGTTGGCGGGAGTAAGTTGGGATGAGCAGTTCTTC. Translating it yields CASAQRLAGVSWDEQFF.

The chain links TRBV7-9 to TRBJ2-1; D is perhaps TRBD2 (5 bases). V shed 3 bases and J shed 1 base, with 10 bases lying between them. The CDR3 spans 15 residues. Germline values: CDR1 SEHNR, CDR2 FQNEAQ (reference sequence). CDR3 residues: CASSFRSGSYNEQFF. DNA of the CDR3: TGTGCCAGCAGCTTCAGGTCGGGGTCCTACAATGAGCAGTTCTTC.

This clone was detected only a few times. The V and J genes are TRBV9 and TRBJ1-2; 7 nucleotides agree with TRBD1. The CDR3 totals 15 residues. The ends lost 4 bases at V and 4 bases at J; junction bases unmatched: 10. The germline V gene encodes CDR1 SGDLS and CDR2 YYNGEE. The CDR3 bases are TGTGCCAGCAGCTCTCAGACAGGGATTGGCTATGGCTACACCTTC. Translation: CASSSQTGIGYGYTF. Full variable domain (missing parts from reference TRBV9 and TRBJ1-2): DSGVTQTPKHLITATGQRVTLRCSPRSGDLSVYWYQQSLDQGLQFLIQYYNGEERAKGNILERFSAQQFPDLHSELNLSSLELGDSALYFCASSSQTGIGYGYTFGSGTRLTVV.

This chain joins TRBV12-3 or TRBV12-4 and TRBJ1-2; D unresolved. This CDR3 contains 13 residues. V was shortened by 1 base and J by 5 bases, with 8 bases between the two germline ends. The CDR3 is CASSLEVRYGYTF. Here the CDR3 DNA reads TGTGCCAGCAGTTTAGAGGTGAGGTATGGCTACACCTTC.

This clone was counted only a few times. The rearrangement links TRBV5-1 to TRBJ2-1; D is ambiguous. V was trimmed by 0 bases and J by 7 bases, leaving 14 bases between them. The V gene's germline CDR1 is SGHRS and CDR2 YFSETQ. CDR3 length: 15 residues. Here the CDR3 reads CASSLEGAPQNEQFF. The DNA for the CDR3 is TGCGCCAGCAGCTTGGAAGGCGCACCACAGAATGAGCAGTTCTTC.

The J gene is TRBJ1-2, the V gene TRBV5-5; the D gene is possibly TRBD1 (6 bases). The V gene's germline CDR1 is SGHKS and CDR2 YYEKEE (reference sequence). The CDR3 consists of 16 residues. Trimming took 2 bases from V and 4 from J, leaving 18 bases between them. The CDR3 region has the DNA TGTGCCAGCAGCTTAGAGAGTTCGGGACACCTCTATGGCTACACCTTC. Amino acid sequence: CASSLESSGHLYGYTF. The full variable domain, completed using reference TRBV5-5 and TRBJ1-2, is DAGVTQSPTHLIKTRGQQVTLRCSPISGHKSVSWYQQVLGQGPQFIFQYYEKEERGRGNFPDRFSARQFPNYSSELNVNALLLGDSALYLCASSLESSGHLYGYTFGSGTRLTVV.

The gene calls are TRBV4-3 and TRBJ1-2; D might be TRBD1 (5 bases). The CDR3 runs 15 residues. V gave up 0 bases and J gave up 4 bases, with 12 bases separating them. CDR1 and CDR2 from the germline V gene are LGHNA and YSLEER. CDR3 bases: TGCGCCAGCAGCCAAGATGAACGGCAGGGCTATGGCTACACCTTC. It is translated as CASSQDERQGYGYTF.

This clone was seen a single time. V gene TRBV5-4 combines with J gene TRBJ2-3; the match to TRBD2 covers 11 bases. V shed 3 bases and J 2 bases; nucleotides not matched to a gene: 5. Per the germline V gene, CDR1 is SGHNT and CDR2 is YYREEE (reference sequence). The CDR3 is 16 residues long. This CDR3 reads CASSSGLAGHTDTQYF. The CDR3 DNA sequence: TGTGCCAGCAGCTCCGGACTAGCGGGTCACACAGATACGCAGTATTTT.

The rearrangement uses TRBV6-1 and TRBJ2-1; D remains ambiguous. The length of the CDR3 is 16 residues. CDR1 and CDR2 from the germline V gene are MNHNS and SASEGT. The V gene lost 4 bases and the J gene lost 0 bases, with 13 bases spanning the gap. CDR3 nucleotide sequence: TGTGCCAGCAGTGCCGGTTTACTGATCTCCTACAATGAGCAGTTCTTC. Residues: CASSAGLLISYNEQFF.

The chain uses TRBV4-2 and TRBJ2-7; 8 nucleotides agree with TRBD2. Germline CDR1 reads LGHNA; CDR2 reads YNFKEQ. The trim removed 0 bases at V and 5 bases at J, leaving 9 bases unmatched. This CDR3 region has 16 residues. CDR3 in DNA: TGTGCCAGCAGCCAAGAAGAGGGTAGCGGGACTGACGAGCAGTACTTC. Amino acid sequence: CASSQEEGSGTDEQYF.

The chain recombines TRBV29-1 with TRBJ1-4; D is uncertain. V lost 2 bases and J lost 8, with 15 bases in between. Germline V gives CDR1 SQVTM, CDR2 ANQGSEA. The CDR3 covers 14 residues. This CDR3 is CSVELNEEPEKLFF. The CDR3 region has the DNA TGCAGCGTTGAACTAAATGAGGAGCCAGAAAAACTGTTTTTT.

The gene calls are TRBV7-3 and TRBJ1-1; 7 nucleotides align to TRBD1. Germline CDR1 reads SGHTA; CDR2 reads FQGTGA. This CDR3 comprises 15 residues. Trimming cost V 5 bases and J 1 base; bases outside gene matches: 7. This CDR3 is CASSQIDRENTEAFF. The CDR3 DNA reads as TGTGCCAGCAGCCAAATAGACAGGGAGAACACTGAAGCTTTCTTT.

This chain connects TRBV30 to TRBJ1-1; D might be TRBD1 (6 bases). Germline assignment: CDR1 GTSNPN and CDR2 SVGIG (reference sequence). The CDR3 has 14 amino acids. V was cut by 4 bases and J by 4 bases, with 16 bases left in between. CDR3 nucleotides: TGTGCCTGGACCCAACAGGGTGGATCCACTGAAGCTTTCTTT. It specifies CAWTQQGGSTEAFF.

The rearrangement uses TRBV18 and TRBJ2-2; 7 nucleotides agree with TRBD2. Trimming removed 5 bases from V and 1 base from J; junction bases left unmatched: 4. Germline V gene lookup returns CDR1 KGHSH and CDR2 LQKENI. The CDR3 totals 15 residues. The CDR3 DNA sequence: TGTGCCAGCTCAACGGCTAGCGGGAACACCGGGGAGCTGTTTTTT. It encodes CASSTASGNTGELFF.

CDR3 loop: CATSRGRGTSVEQYF. The DNA for the CDR3 is TGTGCCACCAGCAGAGGGAGGGGGACTAGCGTCGAGCAGTACTTC. The chain links TRBV15 to TRBJ2-7, with 10 bases that match TRBD2. J was trimmed by 6 bases and V by 1 base; bases with no gene match: 6. Germline lookup yields CDR1 LNHNV and CDR2 YYDKDF (reference sequence). This CDR3 has 15 amino acids.

V gene TRBV7-6 combines with J gene TRBJ2-3, with a weak D call TRBD1 (11 bases). This CDR3 spans 18 amino acids. Germline CDR1 reads SGHVS; CDR2 reads FNYEAQ. Trimming took off 5 bases at V and 4 bases at J, with 25 bases between the two ends. This chain's CDR3 is CASSQGTGGLAGADTQYF. CDR3 sequence (DNA): TGTGCCAGCAGCCAGGGGACAGGGGGTCTAGCGGGAGCAGATACGCAGTATTTT.

The gene calls are TRBV12-3 or TRBV12-4 and TRBJ2-2, with D tentatively TRBD1 (6 bases). The CDR3 has 13 residues. The ends were cut back, 5 bases at V and 6 bases at J, with 10 bases in the middle. The CDR3 loop reads CASSPWGPGELFF. DNA of the CDR3: TGTGCCAGCAGTCCATGGGGGCCCGGGGAGCTGTTTTTT.

CDR3 loop: CASSESVLNLWHF. Here the CDR3 DNA reads TGTGCCAGCAGTGAAAGTGTGCTAAACCTCTGGCATTTT. This chain uses TRBV2 with TRBJ1-5; no reliable D call. Germline assignment: CDR1 SNHLY and CDR2 FYNNEI. This CDR3 spans 13 amino acids. V lost 2 bases to trimming and J lost 15 bases, with 17 bases between them.

The rearrangement links TRBV5-4 to TRBJ1-2, with D uncertain. The CDR3 consists of 13 residues. From germline, CDR1 is SGHNT and CDR2 YYREEE (reference sequence). Trimming cost V 5 bases and J 2 bases, with 10 bases left between them. The CDR3 loop reads CASRIGENYGYTF. The DNA for the CDR3 is TGTGCCAGCAGGATCGGGGAGAACTATGGCTACACCTTC. Supplemented by reference TRBV5-4 and TRBJ1-2, the full variable domain reads ETGVTQSPTHLIKTRGQQVTLRCSSQSGHNTVSWYQQALGQGPQFIFQYYREEENGRGNFPPRFSGLQFPNYSSELNVNALELDDSALYLCASRIGENYGYTFGSGTRLTVV.

A note on this clone: A junction end diverges from the germline sequence, so it may reflect a read error. This rearrangement joins TRBV2 to TRBJ2-7; 9 bases match TRBD1. Per the germline V gene, CDR1 is SNHLY and CDR2 is FYNNEI. This CDR3 has 12 residues. CDR3 sequence (DNA): TGTGCCAGCAGGGTAACAGGGGGCTGGGGGGACTTC. This codes for CASRVTGGWGDF. The variable domain in full, with the rest retrieved from reference TRBV2 and TRBJ2-7, is EPEVTQTPSHQVTQMGQEVILRCVPISNHLYFYWYRQILGQKVEFLVSFYNNEISEKSEIFDDQFSVERPDGSNFTLKIRSTKLEDSAMYFCASRVTGGWGDFGPGTRLTVT.

The chain is built from TRBV7-2 and TRBJ2-7; 10 nucleotides line up with TRBD2. This CDR3 region has 16 residues. The germline V gene encodes CDR1 SGHTA and CDR2 FQGNSA. V shed 5 bases and J 4 bases; nucleotides not matched to a gene: 11. The CDR3 region is CASSLGSGRARYEQYF. The CDR3 coding sequence is TGTGCCAGCAGCCTGGGGAGCGGGAGGGCCCGGTACGAGCAGTACTTC.

This sequence joins TRBV28 and TRBJ2-1, with 11 bases matching TRBD1. Per the germline V gene, CDR1 is MDHEN and CDR2 is SYDVKM. There are 15 residues in the CDR3. After removal of 0 bases from V and 7 bases from J, the junction contained 2 bases not matched to a gene. The CDR3 coding sequence is TGTGCCAGCAGTTTATGGGGGACAGGGGGGAATGAGCAGTTCTTC. Residues: CASSLWGTGGNEQFF.

The chain recombines TRBV7-2 with TRBJ2-1, with TRBD2 matching 8 bases. CDR1 SGHTA and CDR2 FQGNSA come from the germline V gene. V lost 4 bases, J lost 4 bases, and 6 bases stayed unmatched. The CDR3 contains 15 residues. CDR3 DNA: TGTGCCAGCAGCTCGGGGGGGCAGCGTTACAATGAGCAGTTCTTC. Translating it yields CASSSGGQRYNEQFF.

The chain has TRBV11-2 and TRBJ1-1; 8 bases align to TRBD1. Germline-derived CDR1 and CDR2 are SGHAT and FQNNGV. Trimming at V came to 3 bases and at J to 1 base, leaving 4 bases not matched to a gene. CDR3 length: 15 residues. The DNA of the CDR3 is TGTGCCAGCAGCTTCCCGACAGGGGAGAACACTGAAGCTTTCTTT. Translation: CASSFPTGENTEAFF.

This clone came up once. V usage is TRBV7-3 and J usage is TRBJ2-1, with TRBD1 matching 9 bases. This CDR3 has 13 amino acids. Losses at the gene ends were 2 bases for V and 7 bases for J; bases not matched to a gene: 0. The germline gives CDR1 SGHTA, CDR2 FQGTGA. The CDR3 bases are TGTGCCAGCAGCTTAGACAGGGGGAATGAGCAGTTCTTC. Translated: CASSLDRGNEQFF.

This chain links TRBV10-3 with TRBJ2-4, with TRBD2 identical over 10 bases. This CDR3 spans 15 amino acids. V dropped 4 bases and J dropped 7; count of bases not matched to a gene: 7. Germline lookup yields CDR1 ENHRY and CDR2 SYGVKD. The CDR3 here is CAISAGAGGYNIQYF. CDR3 DNA: TGTGCCATCAGTGCGGGAGCGGGAGGGTACAACATTCAGTACTTC.

The chain links TRBV4-1 to TRBJ1-2; D not certain. The CDR3 spans 14 residues. The V end was cut by 5 bases, the J end by 4 bases, with 14 bases between. The germline V gene encodes CDR1 MGHRA and CDR2 YSYEKL. The CDR3 reads CASSEGSGSYGYTF. Written as DNA, the CDR3 is TGCGCCAGCAGCGAAGGGAGTGGCAGCTATGGCTACACCTTC.

This rearrangement joins TRBV28 to TRBJ1-2, with a weak D call TRBD1 (6 bases). Trimming took off 3 bases at V and 2 bases at J, with 13 bases between the two ends. Germline lookup yields CDR1 MDHEN and CDR2 SYDVKM. The CDR3 loop spans 15 amino acids. CDR3 protein: CASSLGGAGNYGYTF. The CDR3, as DNA: TGTGCCAGCAGTTTGGGGGGGGCAGGGAACTATGGCTACACCTTC.